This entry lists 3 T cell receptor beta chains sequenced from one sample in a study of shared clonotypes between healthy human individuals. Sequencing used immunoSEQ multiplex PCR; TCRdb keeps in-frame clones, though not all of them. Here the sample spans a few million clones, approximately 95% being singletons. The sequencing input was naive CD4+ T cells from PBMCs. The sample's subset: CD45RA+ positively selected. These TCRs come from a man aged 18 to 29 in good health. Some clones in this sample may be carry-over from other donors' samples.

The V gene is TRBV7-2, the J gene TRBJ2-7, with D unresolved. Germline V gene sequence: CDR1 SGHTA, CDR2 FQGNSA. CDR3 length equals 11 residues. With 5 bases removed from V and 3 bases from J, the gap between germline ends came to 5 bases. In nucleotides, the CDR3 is TGTGCCAGCAGCGCTTTCTACGAGCAGTACTTC. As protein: CASSAFYEQYF.

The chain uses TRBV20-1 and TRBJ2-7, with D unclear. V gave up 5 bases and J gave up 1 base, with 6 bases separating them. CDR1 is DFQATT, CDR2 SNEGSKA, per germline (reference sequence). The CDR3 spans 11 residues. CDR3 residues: CSAHNSYEQYF. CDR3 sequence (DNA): TGCAGTGCTCACAATTCCTACGAGCAGTACTTC.

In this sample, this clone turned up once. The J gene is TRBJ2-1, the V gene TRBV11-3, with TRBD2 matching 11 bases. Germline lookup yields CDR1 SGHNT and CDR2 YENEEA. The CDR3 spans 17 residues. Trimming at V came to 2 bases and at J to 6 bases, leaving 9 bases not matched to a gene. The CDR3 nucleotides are TGTGCCAGCAGCTTAAATCCCCTAGCGGGAGGTGGCAATGAGCAGTTCTTC. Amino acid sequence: CASSLNPLAGGGNEQFF.